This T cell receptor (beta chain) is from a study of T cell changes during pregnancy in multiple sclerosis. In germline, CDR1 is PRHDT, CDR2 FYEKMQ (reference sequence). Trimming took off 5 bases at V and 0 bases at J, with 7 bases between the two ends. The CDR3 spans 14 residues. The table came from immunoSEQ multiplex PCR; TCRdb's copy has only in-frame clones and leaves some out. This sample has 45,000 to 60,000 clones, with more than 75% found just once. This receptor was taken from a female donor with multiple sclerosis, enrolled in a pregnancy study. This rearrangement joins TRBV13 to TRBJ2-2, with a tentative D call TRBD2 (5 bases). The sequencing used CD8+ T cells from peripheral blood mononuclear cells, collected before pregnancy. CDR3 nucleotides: TGTGCCAGCAGCGAGGGCACGAACACCGGGGAGCTGTTTTTT. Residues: CASSEGTNTGELFF.